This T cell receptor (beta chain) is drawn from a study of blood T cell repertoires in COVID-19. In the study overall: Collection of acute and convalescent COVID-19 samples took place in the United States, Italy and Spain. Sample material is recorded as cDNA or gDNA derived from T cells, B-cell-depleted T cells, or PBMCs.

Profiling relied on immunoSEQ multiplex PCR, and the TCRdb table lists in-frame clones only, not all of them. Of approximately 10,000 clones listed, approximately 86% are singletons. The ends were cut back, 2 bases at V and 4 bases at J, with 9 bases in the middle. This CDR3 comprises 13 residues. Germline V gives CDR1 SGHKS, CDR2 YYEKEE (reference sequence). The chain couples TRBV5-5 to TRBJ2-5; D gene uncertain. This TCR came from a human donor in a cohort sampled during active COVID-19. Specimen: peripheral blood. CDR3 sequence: CASSFAVRETQYF. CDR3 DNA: TGTGCCAGCAGCTTTGCGGTCAGAGAGACCCAGTACTTC.